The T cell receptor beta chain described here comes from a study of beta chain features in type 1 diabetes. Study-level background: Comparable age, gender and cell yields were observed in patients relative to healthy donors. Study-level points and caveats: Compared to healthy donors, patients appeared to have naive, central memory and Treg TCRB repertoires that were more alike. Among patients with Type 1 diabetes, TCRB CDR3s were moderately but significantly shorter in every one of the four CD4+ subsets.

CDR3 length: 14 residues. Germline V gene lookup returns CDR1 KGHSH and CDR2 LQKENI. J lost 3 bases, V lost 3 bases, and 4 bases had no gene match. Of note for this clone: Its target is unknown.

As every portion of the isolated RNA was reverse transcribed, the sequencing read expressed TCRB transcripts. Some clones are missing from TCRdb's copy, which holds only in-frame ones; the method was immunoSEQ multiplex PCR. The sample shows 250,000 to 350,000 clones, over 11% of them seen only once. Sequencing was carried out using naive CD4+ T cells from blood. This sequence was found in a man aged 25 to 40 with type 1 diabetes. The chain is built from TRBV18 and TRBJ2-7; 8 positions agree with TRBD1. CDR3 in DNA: TGTGCCAGCTCACCGAGGACAGGGAACTACGAGCAGTACTTC. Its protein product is CASSPRTGNYEQYF.